A single sample gave rise to the 14 T cell receptor beta chains below, sequenced in a study of a mutant IDH1 vaccine in newly diagnosed glioma. The sample's time point: week 47, end of study. Each dose delivered 300 ug of mutant IDH1 20-mer peptide subcutaneously with imiquimod. For these TCRs, the target antigens are not known. Assay used: immunoSEQ multiplex PCR; TCRdb lists only in-frame clones, some missing. In the table there are around 84,000 clones, around four fifths of which are singletons. This specimen consisted of PBMCs, obtained from a glioma patient whose treatment included an IDH1 peptide vaccine. Receptors originate from a man between 40 and 49 years old with glioma.

J is TRBJ2-2 and V is TRBV18, with 11 nucleotides matching TRBD1. The germline CDR1 and CDR2 sequences are KGHSH and LQKENI. The trim removed 6 bases at V and 4 bases at J, leaving 4 bases unmatched. The CDR3 has 15 amino acids. CDR3 bases: TGTGCCAGCTCTGGACAGGGGGCTTTCACCGGGGAGCTGTTTTTT. Translation: CASSGQGAFTGELFF.

The CDR3 region has the DNA TGTGCCAGCAGTAAGAAGACAGGGGAATGGACTGAAGCTTTCTTT. This translates into CASSKKTGEWTEAFF. The chain joins TRBV6-6 to TRBJ1-1, with TRBD1 identical over 8 bases. V lost 5 bases and J lost 5; bases outside the gene matches: 10. The CDR3 has 15 amino acids. Germline CDR1 is MNHNY and CDR2 is SVGAGI (reference sequence).

This rearrangement joins TRBV5-5 to TRBJ1-2; 10 bases agree with TRBD1. The CDR3 contains 15 residues. V trimming: 0 bases; J trimming: 7 bases; junction bases outside the gene matches: 6. CDR1 SGHKS and CDR2 YYEKEE come from the germline V gene (reference sequence). The chain's CDR3 is CASSLVDRGLRGYTF. In DNA, the CDR3 is TGTGCCAGCAGCTTGGTTGACAGGGGGCTTCGTGGCTACACCTTC. Using reference TRBV5-5 and TRBJ1-2 for the parts outside the CDR3, the full variable domain is DAGVTQSPTHLIKTRGQQVTLRCSPISGHKSVSWYQQVLGQGPQFIFQYYEKEERGRGNFPDRFSARQFPNYSSELNVNALLLGDSALYLCASSLVDRGLRGYTFGSGTRLTVV.

This clone was counted a few times. The chain couples TRBV27 to TRBJ1-4; D uncertain. Between the trimmed V and J ends, which lost 5 bases and 5 bases, there was a span of 15 bases. This CDR3 is 15 amino acids long. Germline lookup yields CDR1 MNHEY and CDR2 SMNVEV (reference sequence). CDR3 loop: CASSRVTARNEKLFF. The CDR3 region has the DNA TGTGCCAGCAGTAGGGTAACGGCCCGAAATGAAAAACTGTTTTTT.

The chain joins TRBV5-6 to TRBJ1-1; D not resolved. The CDR3 sequence is 14 residues long. Per germline, CDR1 SGHDT and CDR2 YYEEEE. V was trimmed by 3 bases and J by 3 bases, leaving 12 bases between them. The CDR3 nucleotides are TGTGCCAGCAGCTCTAATAAATGGGACACTGAAGCTTTCTTT. Protein sequence: CASSSNKWDTEAFF. The full variable domain, rest sourced from reference TRBV5-6 and TRBJ1-1, is DAGVTQSPTHLIKTRGQQVTLRCSPKSGHDTVSWYQQALGQGPQFIFQYYEEEERQRGNFPDRFSGHQFPNYSSELNVNALLLGDSALYLCASSSNKWDTEAFFGQGTRLTVV.

This clone was observed once. This sample includes further DNA sequences coding for the same CDR3. This chain uses TRBV30 with TRBJ2-7; D might be TRBD2 (6 bases). V was clipped by 1 base and J by 0 bases, with 28 bases between them. The CDR3 has 20 amino acids. Looked up from germline, CDR1 is GTSNPN and CDR2 is SVGIG (reference sequence). The CDR3 is CAWSGRPGTSGSRSSYEQYF. CDR3 bases: TGTGCCTGGAGTGGACGACCGGGGACCAGCGGGTCCCGAAGCTCCTACGAGCAGTACTTC.

This rearrangement joins TRBV11-2 to TRBJ2-5; TRBD2 might be the D (5 bases). The germline CDR1 and CDR2 sequences are SGHAT and FQNNGV. The length of the CDR3 is 14 residues. The germline V and J ends were trimmed by 1 base and 5 bases, with 11 bases remaining between them. The CDR3 nucleotides are TGTGCCAGCAGCTTAGCCCGAGGGAGCGAGACCCAGTACTTC. Amino acid sequence: CASSLARGSETQYF. The full variable domain, in which reference TRBV11-2 and TRBJ2-5 provide the parts outside the CDR3, is EAGVAQSPRYKIIEKRQSVAFWCNPISGHATLYWYQQILGQGPKLLIQFQNNGVVDDSQLPKDRFSAERLKGVDSTLKIQPAKLEDSAVYLCASSLARGSETQYFGPGTRLLVL.

V gene TRBV2 combines with J gene TRBJ1-2; TRBD1 is a possible D gene (5 bases). CDR3 size: 14 residues. V dropped 1 base and J dropped 3 bases, with 9 bases sitting between them. Germline CDR1 is SNHLY and CDR2 is FYNNEI. CDR3 in amino acids: CASSEGGRYYGYTF. CDR3 bases: TGTGCCAGCAGTGAAGGGGGACGATACTATGGCTACACCTTC.

This clone was detected a few times. The chain employs TRBV11-2 and TRBJ2-1; tentative D call: TRBD2 (6 bases). V was pared by 0 bases and J by 3 bases, with 9 bases between. This CDR3 has 15 amino acids. Per germline, CDR1 SGHAT and CDR2 FQNNGV. As DNA, the CDR3 is TGTGCCAGCAGCTTAGATCCCGGGAGCTACAATGAGCAGTTCTTC. This gives the protein CASSLDPGSYNEQFF.

The chain employs TRBV19 and TRBJ1-2, with D perhaps TRBD1 (6 bases). Trimming cost V 0 bases and J 4 bases, with 15 bases left between them. This CDR3 region has 16 residues. Germline CDR1 and CDR2: LNHDA and SQIVND (reference sequence). CDR3 sequence (DNA): TGTGCCAGTAGTATAGAAGGTTTGCAGGGGAGCTATGGCTACACCTTC. It codes for CASSIEGLQGSYGYTF. Full variable domain (missing parts from reference TRBV19 and TRBJ1-2): DGGITQSPKYLFRKEGQNVTLSCEQNLNHDAMYWYRQDPGQGLRLIYYSQIVNDFQKGDIAEGYSVSREKKESFPLTVTSAQKNPTAFYLCASSIEGLQGSYGYTFGSGTRLTVV.

The CDR3, as DNA: TGTGCCAGCCGTCCATGGGGGCCAACAGGGGATGGGCAAGAGACCCAGTACTTC. Its translation: CASRPWGPTGDGQETQYF. The V call is TRBV19, the J call TRBJ2-5, with TRBD1 matching over 7 bases. Trimming cost V 9 bases and J 2 bases; bases outside gene matches: 21. Germline CDR1 is LNHDA and CDR2 is SQIVND (reference sequence). The CDR3 consists of 18 residues. Variable domain in full (rest from reference TRBV19 and TRBJ2-5): DGGITQSPKYLFRKEGQNVTLSCEQNLNHDAMYWYRQDPGQGLRLIYYSQIVNDFQKGDIAEGYSVSREKKESFPLTVTSAQKNPTAFYLCASRPWGPTGDGQETQYFGPGTRLLVL.

This chain connects TRBV18 to TRBJ1-5, with D possibly matching TRBD1 (5 bases). The CDR3 loop spans 13 amino acids. V was clipped by 5 bases and J by 4 bases, with 9 bases between them. Germline V lookup: CDR1 KGHSH, CDR2 LQKENI. CDR3 nucleotide sequence: TGTGCCAGCTCAGCAGACAGAAATCAGCCCCAGCATTTT. Translated, it gives CASSADRNQPQHF.

The chain employs TRBV5-4 and TRBJ1-3; D uncertain. CDR3 size: 15 residues. V was cut by 1 base and J by 0 bases, with 8 bases left in between. Germline assignment: CDR1 SGHNT and CDR2 YYREEE (reference sequence). The CDR3: CASSLFGSSGNTIYF. The CDR3 coding sequence is TGTGCCAGCAGCTTGTTCGGGTCCTCTGGAAACACCATATATTTT.

This clone has a handful of counts. V is TRBV5-5 and J is TRBJ1-6; a weak D match, TRBD1 (5 bases). Trimming pared 2 bases from V and 6 bases from J, leaving 12 bases between. CDR3 size: 15 residues. Germline assignment: CDR1 SGHKS and CDR2 YYEKEE (reference sequence). Here the CDR3 reads CASSFAPDSNSPLHF. CDR3 in DNA: TGTGCCAGCAGCTTCGCGCCAGACAGTAATTCACCCCTCCACTTT.